This TCR beta chain was found in a study of low-dose radiotherapy and immunotherapy resistance in tumors (dated by TCRdb to 2022 to 2024). As for the study more broadly: In Cohort 1, 0.5 Gy per fraction was delivered every 2 weeks, and a total PTV dose of 6.5 Gy was prescribed. In Cohort 2, 1 Gy per fraction was delivered every two weeks, for a total of 13 Gy over 26 weeks. Patients were given nivolumab as a 240 mg flat dose every two weeks and ipilimumab at 1 mg/kg every six weeks, with both drugs delivered intravenously. Cyclophosphamide 200 mg/m2 was administered intravenously every two weeks, one day before each radiation and immunotherapy administration. Patients took aspirin 300 mg orally once daily for four cycles, starting on cycle 1 day 1. Trial participants were not randomized into treatment groups. Eight patients were included in the translational analysis, namely three from the first dose cohort plus the first five from the second dose cohort.

The time point label of this sample denotes: before trial treatment. The donors took part in RACIN, a single-arm, phase I, dose-escalation trial that combined nivolumab, ipilimumab, aspirin, low-dose cyclophosphamide and low-dose radiotherapy. Eligible patients had advanced, TIL-negative solid tumors. At the junction V is shortened by 2 bases and J by 9 bases; bases outside the gene matches: 4. The CDR3 contains 14 residues, cysteine and phenylalanine counted. Only the CDR3 part of the read is kept: 42 bases, read in frame from the first base. CDR1 DFQATT and CDR2 SNEGSKA are derived from the germline V gene (reference sequence). This clonotype came up many times. This clone's antigen is unknown. The input lacks base qualities; no much larger clone sits a single base away. For sequencing, an Illumina HiSeq 2500 was employed. Superscript III and a set of TRAV- and TRBV-specific primers were used to synthesize first-strand cDNA, so that both TCRalpha and TCRbeta chains were covered. TCRs were amplified with Phusion for roughly 20 PCR cycles, with a constant-region primer paired with the adapter attached to the V primers. The MessageAmp II aRNA Amplification Kit was used to amplify the isolated mRNA, with in vitro transcription run for more than 15 hours at 37 degrees C. mRNA for TCR sequencing was isolated with the Dynabeads mRNA DIRECT Purification Kit. A second roughly 25-cycle Phusion PCR added indexed Illumina adapters, and products were purified with AMPure XP beads. For the original study's pipeline: Custom Perl scripts pooled TCR sequences encoding the same protein, removed out-of-frame sequences and computed each clonotype's abundance. Any TCR sequence supported by only a single read was excluded from analysis. Shannon entropy, Gini index, clonality, richness, and the frequency of TCRs shared between repertoires were included as repertoire metrics. In TCRdb, the public reads were trimmed at Q25 with fastp and aligned with MiXCR, with productive beta chains retained. Each entry is one CDR3 protein sequence, shown with its most common DNA and genes. Clone size and V and J calls follow TCRdb, not the original study. Present in this sample are about 82,000 distinct CDR3 sequences, under 20% of which were seen just once. The ten largest clonotypes hold around 6.3% of the sample.

In this chain, TRBV20-1 is recombined with TRBJ2-1, with TRBD2 identical over 13 junction bases. The source material was PBMCs, sampled before treatment. The sequence came from a male donor with prostate cancer. CDR3 reads: CSARTSGRATEQFF. DNA sequence: TGCAGTGCTAGAACTAGCGGGAGGGCCACTGAGCAGTTCTTC.